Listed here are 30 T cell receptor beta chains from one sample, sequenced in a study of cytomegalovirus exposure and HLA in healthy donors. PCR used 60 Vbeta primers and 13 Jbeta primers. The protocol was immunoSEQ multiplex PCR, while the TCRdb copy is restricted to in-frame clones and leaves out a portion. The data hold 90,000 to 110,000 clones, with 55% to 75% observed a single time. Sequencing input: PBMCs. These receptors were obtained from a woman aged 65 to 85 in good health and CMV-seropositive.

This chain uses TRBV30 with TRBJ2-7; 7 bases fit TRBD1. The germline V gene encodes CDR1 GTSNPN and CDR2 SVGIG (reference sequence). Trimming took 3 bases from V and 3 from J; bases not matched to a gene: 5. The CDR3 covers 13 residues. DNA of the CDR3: TGTGCCTGGAGGAGACAGGGTTTCTACGAGCAGTACTTC. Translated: CAWRRQGFYEQYF. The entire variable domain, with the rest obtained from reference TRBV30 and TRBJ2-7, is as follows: SQTIHQWPATLVQPVGSPLSLECTVEGTSNPNLYWYRQAAGRGLQLLFYSVGIGQISSEVPQNLSASRPQDRQFILSSKKLLLSDSGFYLCAWRRQGFYEQYFGPGTRLTVT.

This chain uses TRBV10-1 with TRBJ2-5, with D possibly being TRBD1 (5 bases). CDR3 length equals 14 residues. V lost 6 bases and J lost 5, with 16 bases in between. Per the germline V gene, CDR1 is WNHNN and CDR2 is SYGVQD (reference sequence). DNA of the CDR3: TGCGCCAGCAGCCCCGGACACAGAGAGGAGACCCAGTACTTC. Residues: CASSPGHREETQYF.

The CDR3 is CASSPSGTGVQSPLHF. CDR3 in DNA: TGTGCCAGCTCACCAAGTGGGACAGGGGTGCAGTCACCCCTCCACTTT. The rearrangement links TRBV18 to TRBJ1-6; TRBD1 agrees at 10 bases. The CDR3 is 16 amino acids. Germline assignment: CDR1 KGHSH and CDR2 LQKENI. Trimming cost V 2 bases and J 10 bases; bases outside gene matches: 8.

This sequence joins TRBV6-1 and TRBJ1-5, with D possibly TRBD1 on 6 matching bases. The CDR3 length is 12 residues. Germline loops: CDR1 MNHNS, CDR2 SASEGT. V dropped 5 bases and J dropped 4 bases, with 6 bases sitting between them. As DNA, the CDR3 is TGTGCCAGCAGTACAGGGAATCAGCCCCAGCATTTT. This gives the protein CASSTGNQPQHF.

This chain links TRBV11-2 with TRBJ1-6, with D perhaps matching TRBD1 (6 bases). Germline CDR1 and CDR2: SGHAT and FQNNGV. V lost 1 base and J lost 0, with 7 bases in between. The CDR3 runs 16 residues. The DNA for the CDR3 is TGTGCCAGCAGCTTAGTAGGGGGCTCCTATAATTCACCCCTCCACTTT. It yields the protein CASSLVGGSYNSPLHF.

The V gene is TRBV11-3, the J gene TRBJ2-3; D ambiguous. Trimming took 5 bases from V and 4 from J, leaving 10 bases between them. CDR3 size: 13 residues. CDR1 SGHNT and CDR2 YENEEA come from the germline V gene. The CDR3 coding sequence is TGTGCCAGCAGCCAAAACGAGGCAGATACGCAGTATTTT. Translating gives CASSQNEADTQYF.

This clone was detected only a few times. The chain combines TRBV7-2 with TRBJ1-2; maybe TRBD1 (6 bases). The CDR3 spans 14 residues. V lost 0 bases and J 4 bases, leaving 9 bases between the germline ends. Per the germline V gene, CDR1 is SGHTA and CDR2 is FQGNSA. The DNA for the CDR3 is TGTGCCAGCAGCTTAGCCCAGGGGCTCTATGGCTACACCTTC. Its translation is CASSLAQGLYGYTF.

CDR3 sequence: CASSTVWTANTEAFF. The CDR3 coding sequence is TGTGCCAGCAGTACCGTCTGGACAGCGAACACTGAAGCTTTCTTT. The V call is TRBV6-5, the J call TRBJ1-1; a possible D gene is TRBD1 (6 bases). CDR1 and CDR2 (germline): MNHEY, SVGAGI. V lost 5 bases to trimming and J lost 1 base, with 14 bases between them. The CDR3 sequence is 15 residues long.

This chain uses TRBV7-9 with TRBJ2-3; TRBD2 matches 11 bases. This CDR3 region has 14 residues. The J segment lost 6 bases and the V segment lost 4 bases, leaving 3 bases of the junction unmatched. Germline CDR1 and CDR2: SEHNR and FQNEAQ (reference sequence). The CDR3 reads CASSSIAGGDTQYF. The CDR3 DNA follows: TGTGCCAGCAGCTCCATAGCGGGGGGGGATACGCAGTATTTT.

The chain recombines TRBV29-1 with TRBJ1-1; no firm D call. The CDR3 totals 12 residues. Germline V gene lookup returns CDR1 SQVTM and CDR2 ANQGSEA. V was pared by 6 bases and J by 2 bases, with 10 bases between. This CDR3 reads CSVRRGNTEAFF. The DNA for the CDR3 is TGCAGCGTCCGACGGGGAAACACTGAAGCTTTCTTT.

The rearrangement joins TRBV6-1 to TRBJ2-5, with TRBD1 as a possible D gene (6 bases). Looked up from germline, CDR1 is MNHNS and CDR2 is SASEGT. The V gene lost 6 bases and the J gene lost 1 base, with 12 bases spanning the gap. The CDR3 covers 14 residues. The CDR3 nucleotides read TGTGCCAGCAGCCCCGGGACAATCCAAGAGACCCAGTACTTC. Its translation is CASSPGTIQETQYF.

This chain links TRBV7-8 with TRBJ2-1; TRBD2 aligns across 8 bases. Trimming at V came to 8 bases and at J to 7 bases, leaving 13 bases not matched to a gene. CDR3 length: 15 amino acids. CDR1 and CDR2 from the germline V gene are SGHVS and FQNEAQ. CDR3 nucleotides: TGTGCCAGCCGAATTAGCGGGGCCACGGGGAATGAGCAGTTCTTC. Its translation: CASRISGATGNEQFF. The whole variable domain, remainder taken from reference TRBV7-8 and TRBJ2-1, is GAGVSQSPRYKVAKRGQDVALRCDPISGHVSLFWYQQALGQGPEFLTYFQNEAQLDKSGLPSDRFFAERPEGSVSTLKIQRTQQEDSAVYLCASRISGATGNEQFFGPGTRLTVL.

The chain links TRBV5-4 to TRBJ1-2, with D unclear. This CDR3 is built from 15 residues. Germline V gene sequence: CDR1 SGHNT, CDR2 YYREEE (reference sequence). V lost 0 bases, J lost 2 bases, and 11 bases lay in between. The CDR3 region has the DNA TGTGCCAGCAGCTTGGCCCAACAGACGAACTATGGCTACACCTTC. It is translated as CASSLAQQTNYGYTF.

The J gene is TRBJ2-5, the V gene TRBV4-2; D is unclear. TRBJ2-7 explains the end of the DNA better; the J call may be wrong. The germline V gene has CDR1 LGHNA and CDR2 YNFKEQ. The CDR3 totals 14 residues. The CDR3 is CASSQVSDSYEQYF. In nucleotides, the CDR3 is TGTGCCAGCAGCCAAGTATCGGACTCCTACGAGCAGTACTTC.

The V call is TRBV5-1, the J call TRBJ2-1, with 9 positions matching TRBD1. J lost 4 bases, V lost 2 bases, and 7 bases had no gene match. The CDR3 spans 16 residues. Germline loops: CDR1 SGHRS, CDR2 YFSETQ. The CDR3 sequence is CASSFGSGTGYNEQFF. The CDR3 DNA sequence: TGCGCCAGCAGCTTCGGTTCCGGGACAGGGTACAATGAGCAGTTCTTC.

CDR3 DNA: TGTGCCAGCTCACCTGTGACAGGGTTGGACACTGAAGCTTTCTTT. This translates into CASSPVTGLDTEAFF. The chain recombines TRBV18 with TRBJ1-1, with TRBD1 matching over 7 bases. Looked up from germline, CDR1 is KGHSH and CDR2 is LQKENI. V shed 3 bases, J shed 3 bases, and the junction held 7 bases outside the gene matches. The CDR3 length is 15 residues.

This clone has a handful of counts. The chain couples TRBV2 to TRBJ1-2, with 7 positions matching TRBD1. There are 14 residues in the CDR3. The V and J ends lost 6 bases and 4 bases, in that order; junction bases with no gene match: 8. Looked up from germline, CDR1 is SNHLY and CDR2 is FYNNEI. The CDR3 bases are TGTGCCAGCAGGGACGACAGGGAAGGCTATGGCTACACCTTC. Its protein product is CASRDDREGYGYTF.

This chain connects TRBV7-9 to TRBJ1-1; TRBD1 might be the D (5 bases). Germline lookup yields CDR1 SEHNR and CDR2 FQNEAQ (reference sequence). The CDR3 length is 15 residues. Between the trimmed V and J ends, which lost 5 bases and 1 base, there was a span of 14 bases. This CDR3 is CASSPTGQQNTEAFF. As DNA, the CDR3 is TGTGCCAGCAGCCCCACAGGACAACAGAACACTGAAGCTTTCTTT.

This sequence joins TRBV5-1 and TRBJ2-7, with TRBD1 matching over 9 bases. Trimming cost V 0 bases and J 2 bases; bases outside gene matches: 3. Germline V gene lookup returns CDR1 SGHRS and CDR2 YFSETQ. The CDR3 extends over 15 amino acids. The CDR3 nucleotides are TGCGCCAGCAGCTTGGAAGGGACAGGGACCTACGAGCAGTACTTC. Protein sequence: CASSLEGTGTYEQYF.

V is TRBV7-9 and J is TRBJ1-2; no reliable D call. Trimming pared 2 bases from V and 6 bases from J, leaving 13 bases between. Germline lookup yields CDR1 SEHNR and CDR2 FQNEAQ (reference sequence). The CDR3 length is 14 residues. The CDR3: CASSLLAREDGYTF. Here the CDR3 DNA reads TGTGCCAGCAGCTTATTAGCGAGGGAGGATGGCTACACCTTC.

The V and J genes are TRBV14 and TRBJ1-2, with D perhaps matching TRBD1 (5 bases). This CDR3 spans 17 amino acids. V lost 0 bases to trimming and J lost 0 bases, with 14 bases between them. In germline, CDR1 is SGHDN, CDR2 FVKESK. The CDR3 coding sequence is TGTGCCAGCAGCCAAGAGGTCGGGGGGTTAGCTAACTATGGCTACACCTTC. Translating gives CASSQEVGGLANYGYTF.

The CDR3 DNA reads TGTGCCTGGGAGGGACAGGGAGATTCACCCCTCCACTTT. The encoded protein is CAWEGQGDSPLHF. This chain uses TRBV30 with TRBJ1-6; 9 nucleotides match TRBD1. The V segment lost 5 bases and the J segment 8 bases; nucleotides outside the gene matches: 4. Germline V lookup: CDR1 GTSNPN, CDR2 SVGIG (reference sequence). The CDR3 has 13 amino acids.

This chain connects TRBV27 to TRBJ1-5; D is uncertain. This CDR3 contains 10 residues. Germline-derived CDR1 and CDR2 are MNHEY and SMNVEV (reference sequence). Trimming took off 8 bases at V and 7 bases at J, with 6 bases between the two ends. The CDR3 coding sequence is TGTGCCAGCCGGCGGCAGCCCCAGCATTTT. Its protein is CASRRQPQHF.

CDR3 nucleotides: TGCGCCAGCAGCTTCTCACAGGGTGCGGGCACTGAAGCTTTCTTT. It codes for CASSFSQGAGTEAFF. The rearrangement links TRBV5-1 to TRBJ1-1, with D perhaps matching TRBD1 (6 bases). Per germline, CDR1 SGHRS and CDR2 YFSETQ. This CDR3 spans 15 amino acids. V was pared by 2 bases and J by 4 bases, with 15 bases between.

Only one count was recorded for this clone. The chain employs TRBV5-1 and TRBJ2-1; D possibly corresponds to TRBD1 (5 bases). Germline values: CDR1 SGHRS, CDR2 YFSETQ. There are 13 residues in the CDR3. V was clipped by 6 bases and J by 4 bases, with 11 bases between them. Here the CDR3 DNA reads TGCGCCAGCAACCCGACAGTTTACAATGAGCAGTTCTTC. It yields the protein CASNPTVYNEQFF.

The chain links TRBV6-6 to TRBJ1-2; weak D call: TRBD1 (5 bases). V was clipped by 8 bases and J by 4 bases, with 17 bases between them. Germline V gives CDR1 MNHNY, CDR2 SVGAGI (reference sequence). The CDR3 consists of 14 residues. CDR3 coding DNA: TGTGCCAGCCGTGGATCAGGGCTTGCCTATGGCTACACCTTC. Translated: CASRGSGLAYGYTF.

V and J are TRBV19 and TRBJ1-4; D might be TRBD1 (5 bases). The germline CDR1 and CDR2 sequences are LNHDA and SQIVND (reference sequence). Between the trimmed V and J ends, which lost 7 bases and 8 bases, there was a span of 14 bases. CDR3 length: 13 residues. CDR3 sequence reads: CASTGGAEEKLFF. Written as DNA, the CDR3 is TGTGCCAGTACCGGGGGTGCGGAAGAAAAACTGTTTTTT.

CDR3 in DNA: TGTGCCAGCAGTGGTGAGGGAGTAACTGAAGCTTTCTTT. The encoded protein is CASSGEGVTEAFF. The chain has TRBV2 and TRBJ1-1, with no clear D. The CDR3 consists of 13 residues. The germline V and J ends were trimmed by 4 bases and 5 bases, with 11 bases remaining between them. CDR1 SNHLY and CDR2 FYNNEI come from the germline V gene.

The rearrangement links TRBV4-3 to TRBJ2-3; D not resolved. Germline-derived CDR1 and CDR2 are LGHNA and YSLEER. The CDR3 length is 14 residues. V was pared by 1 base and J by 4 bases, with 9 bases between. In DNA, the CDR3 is TGCGCCAGCAGCCAAGGACTTCCGGCAGATACGCAGTATTTT. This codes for CASSQGLPADTQYF.

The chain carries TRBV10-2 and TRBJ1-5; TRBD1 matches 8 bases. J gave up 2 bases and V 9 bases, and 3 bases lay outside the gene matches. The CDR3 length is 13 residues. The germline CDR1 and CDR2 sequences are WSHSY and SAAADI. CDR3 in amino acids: CASRGQGNQPQHF. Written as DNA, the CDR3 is TGCGCCAGTCGGGGACAGGGCAATCAGCCCCAGCATTTT.